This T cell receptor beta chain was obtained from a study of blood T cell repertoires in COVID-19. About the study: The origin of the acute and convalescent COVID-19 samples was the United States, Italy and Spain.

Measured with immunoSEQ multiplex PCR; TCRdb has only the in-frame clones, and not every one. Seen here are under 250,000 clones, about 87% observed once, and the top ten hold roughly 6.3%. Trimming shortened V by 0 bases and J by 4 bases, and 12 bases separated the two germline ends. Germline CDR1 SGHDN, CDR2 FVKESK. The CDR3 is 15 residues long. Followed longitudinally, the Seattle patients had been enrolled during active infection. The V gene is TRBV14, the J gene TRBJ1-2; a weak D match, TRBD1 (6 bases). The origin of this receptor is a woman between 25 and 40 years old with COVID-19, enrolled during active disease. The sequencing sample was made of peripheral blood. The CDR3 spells CASSQDQDRSYGYTF. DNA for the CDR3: TGTGCCAGCAGCCAAGATCAGGACAGATCCTATGGCTACACCTTC.